A selection of T cell receptor beta chains follows, all from one sample in a study of blood T cell repertoires in COVID-19. Clones were read by immunoSEQ multiplex PCR, and TCRdb kept only the in-frame ones, dropping some. The sample gives 150,000 to 200,000 clones, 86% of which show up once; roughly 7.8% is in the top ten. Sequencing was performed on peripheral blood. These receptors originate from a man aged 60-69 years with acute or convalescent COVID-19. Both conserved end residues are part of each CDR3. The order of the fields is clone size, J gene, V gene, D gene, CDR3 DNA, CDR3 protein. D genes are given only for firm matches. Size is stated for part of the rows, as once, few or many counts, or as a class when the clone is expanded.

size: once; J: TRBJ1-6; V: TRBV5-1; D: -; DNA: TGCGCCAGCAGCTCCCGCTCCTATAATTCACCCCTCCACTTT; CDR3: CASSSRSYNSPLHF
size: -; J: TRBJ1-4; V: TRBV3-1/TRBV3-2; D: -; DNA: TGTGCCAGCAGCCAGGCGGATGAAAAACTGTTTTTT; CDR3: CASSQADEKLFF
size: -; J: TRBJ2-3; V: TRBV10-3; D: TRBD1; DNA: TGTGCCATTAACCGGTTTCGGACAGGAAGCACAGATACGCAGTATTTT; CDR3: CAINRFRTGSTDTQYF
size: -; J: TRBJ2-5; V: TRBV2; D: -; DNA: TGTGCCAGCAGGCCCCAGGGATTTGCGGAGACCCAGTACTTC; CDR3: CASRPQGFAETQYF
size: -; J: TRBJ1-2; V: TRBV4-2; D: -; DNA: TGTGCCAGCAGCCAAGACACGGGCTATGGCTACACCTTC; CDR3: CASSQDTGYGYTF
size: -; J: TRBJ1-2; V: TRBV29-1; D: -; DNA: TGCAGCGCCGATCCTGACAGGCGCGGCTACACCTTC; CDR3: CSADPDRRGYTF
size: -; J: TRBJ1-5; V: TRBV30; D: -; DNA: TGTGCCTGGAGTCAGGCGCCCCTCCAGCCCCAGCATTTT; CDR3: CAWSQAPLQPQHF
size: -; J: TRBJ2-4; V: TRBV19; D: -; DNA: TGTGCCACTGCGGGCAGGGGCTTGAGAGCCAAAAACATTCAGTACTTC; CDR3: CATAGRGLRAKNIQYF
size: -; J: TRBJ2-1; V: TRBV27; D: TRBD1; DNA: TGTGCCAGCAGTTTCCTCGGGGCAGGGGGCGGAACTTACAATGAGCAGTTCTTC; CDR3: CASSFLGAGGGTYNEQFF
size: -; J: TRBJ2-3; V: TRBV9; D: -; DNA: TGTGCCAGCCAGCGGGCGGGAGATACGCAGTATTTT; CDR3: CASQRAGDTQYF
size: -; J: TRBJ2-1; V: TRBV18; D: -; DNA: TGTGCCAGCTCACCACCCCCCCTACTCTCCTACAATGAGCAGTTCTTC; CDR3: CASSPPPLLSYNEQFF
size: -; J: TRBJ1-2; V: TRBV19; D: -; DNA: TGTGCCAGTAGTCCCCAGACAGCTAACTATGGCTACACCTTC; CDR3: CASSPQTANYGYTF
size: -; J: TRBJ2-7; V: TRBV7-9; D: -; DNA: TGTGCCAGCAGCTTACTCGGCAGGGGCACCGAGCAGTACTTC; CDR3: CASSLLGRGTEQYF
size: -; J: TRBJ1-1; V: TRBV4-2; D: -; DNA: TGTGCCAGCAGCCGAGCTGAGGGGGAGAGCACTGAAGCTTTCTTT; CDR3: CASSRAEGESTEAFF
size: -; J: TRBJ2-7; V: TRBV7-9; D: TRBD2; DNA: TGTGCCAGCGAGACTAGCGGAGGATACGAGCAGTACTTC; CDR3: CASETSGGYEQYF
size: -; J: TRBJ2-3; V: TRBV5-1; D: TRBD2; DNA: TGCGCCAGCCGGGGACTAGCGGGAGGGGATACGCAGTATTTT; CDR3: CASRGLAGGDTQYF
size: -; J: TRBJ2-2; V: TRBV18; D: -; DNA: TGTGCCAGCTCACCACCTGGCGGTTCGAACACCGGGGAGCTGTTTTTT; CDR3: CASSPPGGSNTGELFF
size: -; J: TRBJ2-1; V: TRBV5-1; D: TRBD2; DNA: TGCGCCAGCAGCCCCGGACTAGGCTCCTACAATGAGCAGTTCTTC; CDR3: CASSPGLGSYNEQFF
size: -; J: TRBJ1-6; V: TRBV4-1; D: TRBD1; DNA: TGCGCCAGTGATACCGGGACAGATATTAATTCACCCCTCCACTTT; CDR3: CASDTGTDINSPLHF
size: -; J: TRBJ1-5; V: TRBV30; D: TRBD1; DNA: TGTGCCTGGAGTAAGGGACAGGGTCGGCAGCCCCAGCATTTT; CDR3: CAWSKGQGRQPQHF
size: -; J: TRBJ1-6; V: TRBV9; D: TRBD1; DNA: TGTGCCAGCAGCGGAAGACAGGGGAGGGAGTCACCCCTCCACTTT; CDR3: CASSGRQGRESPLHF
size: -; J: TRBJ2-3; V: TRBV10-3; D: -; DNA: TGTGCCATCAGTGAGTTCCAGGGAACAGATACGCAGTATTTT; CDR3: CAISEFQGTDTQYF
size: -; J: TRBJ2-1; V: TRBV28; D: -; DNA: TGTGCCAGCAGTTCCAGAGGGGCGGGGAAGAACAATGAGCAGTTCTTC; CDR3: CASSSRGAGKNNEQFF
size: -; J: TRBJ2-3; V: TRBV2; D: TRBD2; DNA: TGTGCCAGCCGTAGCGGGGATACAGATACGCAGTATTTT; CDR3: CASRSGDTDTQYF
size: -; J: TRBJ2-7; V: TRBV6-5; D: -; DNA: TGTGCCAGCAGGGGGCCCCCCTACGAGCAGTACTTC; CDR3: CASRGPPYEQYF
size: -; J: TRBJ2-3; V: TRBV28; D: -; DNA: TGTGCCAGCAGTCGCCCCTTGGCGGTGGGCACAGATACGCAGTATTTT; CDR3: CASSRPLAVGTDTQYF
size: -; J: TRBJ1-3; V: TRBV2; D: TRBD1; DNA: TGTGCCAGCAGTTCCGGGACAGGGATCAACGTTGACACCATATATTTT; CDR3: CASSSGTGINVDTIYF
size: -; J: TRBJ2-2; V: TRBV13; D: -; DNA: TGTGCCAGCAGCCTTTCCACGGGGATACTCACCGGGGAGCTGTTTTTT; CDR3: CASSLSTGILTGELFF
size: once; J: TRBJ1-1; V: TRBV24-1; D: TRBD1; DNA: TGTGCCACCCAGGGGACAGGGCCTGAAGCTTTCTTT; CDR3: CATQGTGPEAFF
size: -; J: TRBJ1-1; V: TRBV11-1; D: TRBD1; DNA: TGTGCCAGCAGCCGAAGGACAGGGGGGAACACTGAAGCTTTCTTT; CDR3: CASSRRTGGNTEAFF
size: -; J: TRBJ1-2; V: TRBV28; D: -; DNA: TGTGCCAGCAGTTCCTTTTTAGGGGCAGGGGCTAACTATGGCTACACCTTC; CDR3: CASSSFLGAGANYGYTF
size: -; J: TRBJ2-1; V: TRBV25-1; D: TRBD1; DNA: TGTGCCAGCAGTGAATCTAGGACAGGGATGAATGAGCAGTTCTTC; CDR3: CASSESRTGMNEQFF
size: -; J: TRBJ1-6; V: TRBV21-1; D: -; DNA: TGTGCCAGCAGCCTCTCCCGGACAGCCTCCTATAATTCACCCCTCCACTTT; CDR3: CASSLSRTASYNSPLHF
size: -; J: TRBJ1-1; V: TRBV10-1; D: -; DNA: TGCGCCAGCAGTGAATCCGGGAACACTGAAGCTTTCTTT; CDR3: CASSESGNTEAFF
size: -; J: TRBJ1-2; V: TRBV27; D: -; DNA: TGTGCCAGCAGTTTCGACAGAAACTATGGCTACACCTTC; CDR3: CASSFDRNYGYTF
size: few; J: TRBJ2-7; V: TRBV18; D: TRBD1; DNA: TGTGCCAGCTCACCACTAGGGGGTCACGGACAGGGGGAGCAGTACTTC; CDR3: CASSPLGGHGQGEQYF
size: -; J: TRBJ1-1; V: TRBV12-3/TRBV12-4; D: -; DNA: TGTGCCAGCACCCCCACACGGAACACTGAAGCTTTCTTT; CDR3: CASTPTRNTEAFF
size: -; J: TRBJ2-1; V: TRBV6-6; D: TRBD2; DNA: TGTGCCAGCAGTTACTCATCCCTAGCGGGAGAGGATGAGCAGTTCTTC; CDR3: CASSYSSLAGEDEQFF
size: -; J: TRBJ2-2; V: TRBV3-1/TRBV3-2; D: -; DNA: TGTGCCAGCAGCCAACTAAACACCGGGGAGCTGTTTTTT; CDR3: CASSQLNTGELFF
size: -; J: TRBJ1-2; V: TRBV5-5; D: -; DNA: TGTGCCAGCAGCTTGGGTGGTGGATACAGCGGCTACACCTTC; CDR3: CASSLGGGYSGYTF
size: -; J: TRBJ1-1; V: TRBV5-8; D: TRBD1; DNA: TGTGCCAGCAGTCGAATCCGGGGGACAGGGGACACCCCTGCTGAAGCTTTCTTT; CDR3: CASSRIRGTGDTPAEAFF
size: -; J: TRBJ2-3; V: TRBV10-3; D: TRBD2; DNA: TGTGCCATCAGACCGGGACTAGCGGGAGGATCAGATACGCAGTATTTT; CDR3: CAIRPGLAGGSDTQYF
size: -; J: TRBJ1-1; V: TRBV28; D: -; DNA: TGTGCCAGCAGTTTGAGTGGTGAAGCTTTCTTT; CDR3: CASSLSGEAFF
size: -; J: TRBJ1-5; V: TRBV20-1; D: -; DNA: TGCAGTGCTAGTTACCAGGGCAATCAGCCCCAGCATTTT; CDR3: CSASYQGNQPQHF
size: -; J: TRBJ2-3; V: TRBV2; D: TRBD1; DNA: TGTGCCAGCAGTGATAGGACAGGGGGGACAGATACGCAGTATTTT; CDR3: CASSDRTGGTDTQYF
size: -; J: TRBJ1-3; V: TRBV13; D: TRBD1; DNA: TGTGCCAGCAGCTTAGGGCAGGGGGGCTCTGGAAACACCATATATTTT; CDR3: CASSLGQGGSGNTIYF
size: -; J: TRBJ2-5; V: TRBV4-2; D: -; DNA: TGTGCCAGCAGCCAATTGACAGCCAGCCCTGAAGAGACCCAGTACTTC; CDR3: CASSQLTASPEETQYF
size: once; J: TRBJ1-5; V: TRBV28; D: -; DNA: TGTGCCAGCCGTCTTGGTCTTGGGGGGGTACAGCCCCAGCATTTT; CDR3: CASRLGLGGVQPQHF
size: -; J: TRBJ2-1; V: TRBV29-1; D: -; DNA: TGCAGCGTTGTAGGCGGAGGCGGCAATGAGCAGTTCTTC; CDR3: CSVVGGGGNEQFF
size: once; J: TRBJ2-1; V: TRBV6-6; D: -; DNA: TGTGCCAGCAGTTATGAATTGCAGGGGAATGAGCAGTTCTTC; CDR3: CASSYELQGNEQFF
size: -; J: TRBJ2-3; V: TRBV5-4; D: TRBD2; DNA: TGTGCCAGCAGCTCCGGGGGCACTAGCGGGATGAATAGAGATACGCAGTATTTT; CDR3: CASSSGGTSGMNRDTQYF
size: -; J: TRBJ2-3; V: TRBV6-5; D: -; DNA: TGTGCCAGCAGTAAGGGGGGGCTCACAGATACGCAGTATTTT; CDR3: CASSKGGLTDTQYF
size: -; J: TRBJ2-4; V: TRBV5-8; D: -; DNA: TGTGCCAGCAGCTCCATAAGGGGGTTAGCCAAAAACATTCAGTACTTC; CDR3: CASSSIRGLAKNIQYF
size: -; J: TRBJ2-3; V: TRBV4-2; D: TRBD2; DNA: TGTGCCAGCAGCCGCGGACTAGCGGGAGGGGGCACAGATACGCAGTATTTT; CDR3: CASSRGLAGGGTDTQYF
size: -; J: TRBJ1-5; V: TRBV7-9; D: -; DNA: TGTGCCAGCAGCTTCGGGGGAAGGACGGCCAATCAGCCCCAGCATTTT; CDR3: CASSFGGRTANQPQHF